Listed below are T cell receptor beta chains from one sample, sequenced in a study of blood T cell repertoires in COVID-19. Clones were sequenced by immunoSEQ multiplex PCR, and TCRdb holds only the in-frame ones, with some missing. The sample shows about 290,000 clones, roughly 89% of them seen only once. The sample taken for sequencing was peripheral blood. The source is a woman under 40 with COVID-19, enrolled during active disease. The CDR3 runs from the conserved cysteine through the conserved F or W. A D gene is named only where the DNA matches it firmly. For some rows the clone size is stated as once, few or many, or as a class when expanded; others skip it.

TRBJ2-1,.,TRBV5-1,TRBD2,TGCGCCAGCAGCTTGGGAGCGGGGGTAGGAAATGAGCAGTTCTTC,CASSLGAGVGNEQFF
TRBJ1-1,.,TRBV3-1/TRBV3-2,.,TGTGCCAGCAGCCACTCGCGGGGGATCAACACTGAAGCTTTCTTT,CASSHSRGINTEAFF
TRBJ2-7,.,TRBV27,.,TGTGCCAGCAGTTCAATCCTGGGCCACGAGCAGTACTTC,CASSSILGHEQYF
TRBJ1-4,.,TRBV18,TRBD1,TGTGCCAGCTCACCACAAACCGGGACAGGGGATGAAAAACTGTTTTTT,CASSPQTGTGDEKLFF
TRBJ1-1,.,TRBV19,TRBD1,TGTGCCAGTAGCGAACAGGGGGCGAGGGCTGAAGCTTTCTTT,CASSEQGARAEAFF
TRBJ1-2,.,TRBV29-1,.,TGCAGCGTTGAAGATGACGAGGGCGTAAATGGCTACACCTTC,CSVEDDEGVNGYTF
TRBJ1-1,.,TRBV27,.,TGTGCCAGCACCCTAGGTAGTCGGGCTTTCTTT,CASTLGSRAFF
TRBJ2-7,.,TRBV6-5,.,TGTGCCAGCACCTCAGGGGTAGCGAACCCCTACGAGCAGTACTTC,CASTSGVANPYEQYF
TRBJ1-3,.,TRBV27,.,TGTGCCAGCAGTTTAACCAGTTCTGGAAACACCATATATTTT,CASSLTSSGNTIYF
TRBJ2-7,.,TRBV6-6,.,TGTGCCAGCAGTTACTCGGAGTACGAGCAGTACTTC,CASSYSEYEQYF
TRBJ1-1,.,TRBV18,.,TGTGCCAGCTCAGAGAGGAGGGAGGCTGAAGCTTTCTTT,CASSERREAEAFF
TRBJ1-2,.,TRBV9,TRBD1,TGTGCCAGCAGCGTAGTTTACAGGGGGCTCTATGGCTACACCTTC,CASSVVYRGLYGYTF
TRBJ1-3,.,TRBV5-1,.,TGCGCCAGCAGCGGCGGGGACTCTGGAAACACCATATATTTT,CASSGGDSGNTIYF
TRBJ2-5,.,TRBV5-1,.,TGCGCCAGCAGTAAGCTCGGAGGGCAGGAGACCCAGTACTTC,CASSKLGGQETQYF
TRBJ2-7,.,TRBV5-8,.,TGTGCCAGCAGCCTCTACGCGTACGAGCAGTACTTC,CASSLYAYEQYF
TRBJ1-4,.,TRBV10-3,.,TGTGCCATCAGTGGGGAGTTGTCCGAGAAACTGTTTTTT,CAISGELSEKLFF
TRBJ1-1,once,TRBV5-1,.,TGCGCCAGCAGCAGAGGAGGCTTCAACACTGAAGCTTTCTTT,CASSRGGFNTEAFF
TRBJ1-2,.,TRBV4-1,.,TGCGCCAGCAGCCAAGCCCCACCAGGCCTCAGGGCCTACTATGGCTACACCTTC,CASSQAPPGLRAYYGYTF
TRBJ2-2,once,TRBV4-1,.,TGCGCCAGCAGCCAAGTGGGGCCCGGGGAGCTGTTTTTT,CASSQVGPGELFF
TRBJ2-7,.,TRBV10-2,.,TGCGCCAGCAGTGGACTCCACACCTCCTCCTACGAGCAGTACTTC,CASSGLHTSSYEQYF
TRBJ2-1,.,TRBV25-1,.,TGTGCCAGCAGCGGAGGGGGCGCATTGGGGAATGAGCAGTTCTTC,CASSGGGALGNEQFF
TRBJ2-3,once,TRBV11-2,.,TGTGCCAGCAGCTCAACAGGGTTGGGCACAGATACGCAGTATTTT,CASSSTGLGTDTQYF
TRBJ2-5,.,TRBV19,TRBD1,TGTGCCAGTAGCTTCGGGACAGCCTGGGGGAAGGAGACCCAGTACTTC,CASSFGTAWGKETQYF
TRBJ1-3,.,TRBV7-2,.,TGTGCCAGCAGCTACAGGGAAACAAACACCATATATTTT,CASSYRETNTIYF
TRBJ2-1,.,TRBV6-6,TRBD1,TGTGCCAGCAGTTTACCAACAGGGGCTAATGAGCAGTTCTTC,CASSLPTGANEQFF
TRBJ1-1,.,TRBV7-9,.,TGTGCCAGCAGCCGTAGCCCTATGAACACTGAAGCTTTCTTT,CASSRSPMNTEAFF
TRBJ2-7,.,TRBV27,.,TGTGCCAGCAGTTGGGCAGGGGCCTCCTACGAGCAGTACTTC,CASSWAGASYEQYF
TRBJ2-3,.,TRBV24-1,TRBD2,TGTGCCACCAGTGATCTAGCGGGGGGGCCCCCAGATACGCAGTATTTT,CATSDLAGGPPDTQYF
TRBJ1-5,.,TRBV21-1,.,TGTGCCAGCAGCACCCGAAGGACGGGAGGAGGCAATCAGCCCCAGCATTTT,CASSTRRTGGGNQPQHF
TRBJ1-2,.,TRBV11-2,.,TGTGCCAGCAGCTTAGCCGCAGGGATCGATGGCTACACCTTC,CASSLAAGIDGYTF
TRBJ1-3,.,TRBV7-6,.,TGTGCCAGCAGCTTAGAAGGCAGGCTAGGAAACACCATATATTTT,CASSLEGRLGNTIYF
TRBJ2-1,once,TRBV7-2,TRBD2,TGTGCCAGCAGCATTAGCGGGGGGGCCGGTATAGAGCAGTTCTTC,CASSISGGAGIEQFF
TRBJ1-3,.,TRBV19,.,TGTGCCAGTAGTCGCGATTCCTACTCTGGAAACACCATATATTTT,CASSRDSYSGNTIYF
TRBJ1-2,.,TRBV6-5,.,TGTGCCAGCAGTACCCGACAGTTACCTTATGGCTACACCTTC,CASSTRQLPYGYTF
TRBJ1-2,.,TRBV7-9,TRBD1,TGTGCCAGCAGTGTTACCCAGGGGGCGGATTATGGCTACACCTTC,CASSVTQGADYGYTF
TRBJ2-5,.,TRBV4-1,TRBD2,TGCGCCAGCAGCCCTACCCGACGGGGGGGCCCGGAGACCCAGTACTTC,CASSPTRRGGPETQYF
TRBJ2-5,.,TRBV5-1,TRBD1,TGCGCCAGCAGCTTTTCCACAGGGGGCCTGGAGACCCAGTACTTC,CASSFSTGGLETQYF
TRBJ1-1,.,TRBV5-1,TRBD1,TGCGCCAGCAGCGGGAGACAGGGTGTGGGCACTGAAGCTTTCTTT,CASSGRQGVGTEAFF
TRBJ1-5,.,TRBV19,TRBD1,TGTGCCAGTAGCAGGACAGGGGATGGCAATCAGCCCCAGCATTTT,CASSRTGDGNQPQHF
TRBJ1-1,.,TRBV6-5,.,TGTGCCAGCAGTTACTTGACACCCTACACTGAAGCTTTCTTT,CASSYLTPYTEAFF
TRBJ2-2,.,TRBV27,.,TGTGCCACCTACACCGGGGAGCTGTTTTTT,CATYTGELFF
TRBJ1-1,.,TRBV11-2,TRBD1,TGTGCCAGCGTGGGACAGTTAGAGAGAAACACTGAAGCTTTCTTT,CASVGQLERNTEAFF
TRBJ2-7,many,TRBV27,TRBD2,TGTGCCAGCACCTCGGGGGGGCCGGACGAGCAGTACTTC,CASTSGGPDEQYF
TRBJ2-3,.,TRBV6-5,.,TGTGCCAGCATAGGAGACAGACCCACAGATACGCAGTATTTT,CASIGDRPTDTQYF
TRBJ1-2,.,TRBV7-2,TRBD1,TGTGCCAGCAGCTTGCAGGGGGCGTTGATTAACTATGGCTACACCTTC,CASSLQGALINYGYTF
TRBJ2-7,once,TRBV27,.,TGTGCCAGCAGTTTGGGTGGGGCGGCGCACGAGCAGTACTTC,CASSLGGAAHEQYF
TRBJ2-3,.,TRBV19,.,TGTGCCAGTAGTGCCAGGGGAACAGATACGCAGTATTTT,CASSARGTDTQYF
TRBJ2-7,.,TRBV5-1,.,TGCGCCAGCAGACCCGACAGCGCAACTTACGAGCAGTACTTC,CASRPDSATYEQYF
TRBJ2-7,few,TRBV13,.,TGTGCCAGCAGCTCGCCACAGGAACTCTCCTACGAGCAGTACTTC,CASSSPQELSYEQYF
TRBJ2-7,.,TRBV7-9,.,TGTGCCAGCAGCCACTACCTAGAAGATTACGAGCAGTACTTC,CASSHYLEDYEQYF
TRBJ2-2,.,TRBV28,TRBD2,TGTGCCAGCAGTGCGTGGGAGGGACGGAGCGGGGAGCTGTTTTTT,CASSAWEGRSGELFF
TRBJ1-1,.,TRBV11-1,.,TGTGCCAGCAGCTCCCGCGACAGAGAAGCTTTCTTT,CASSSRDREAFF
TRBJ2-6,.,TRBV27,.,TGTGCCAGCACCGCGGAGGGAGCCCACTCTGGGGCCAACGTCCTGACTTTC,CASTAEGAHSGANVLTF
TRBJ1-3,.,TRBV6-5,.,TGTGCCAGCAGTTACCCAGGAGGAAACACCATATATTTT,CASSYPGGNTIYF